This is a list of T cell receptor beta chains from one sample in a study of blood T cells in healthy people across ages. TCRdb reprocessed the 5' RACE reads with MiXCR, giving one entry per CDR3 protein. The sample holds about 780,000 distinct CDR3 sequences, approximately 67% seen once. The sample comprised blood. All receptors come from a man younger than 40 in good health. The conserved cysteine and the conserved F or W are not part of the CDR3 here.

v_call,cdr3_aa
TRBV7-3,ASSWGIGTEAF
TRBV9,ASSASGGPIYEQY
TRBV6-2/TRBV6-3,ASSNPQAEGF
TRBV7-2,ASSAGARSAEAF
TRBV5-1,ASSGRHRSSYEQY
TRBV20-1,SATGAGGRGKETQY
TRBV20-1,SANRDPYGYT
TRBV15,ATGQGARDTEAF
TRBV4-2,ASTPGEAGARSSYNEQF
TRBV20-1,SARRTGGSDTQY
TRBV6-2/TRBV6-3,AVGTGGDEQY
TRBV7-6,ASSSPGTGKQY
TRBV18,ASSPRFQGSTDYGYT
TRBV5-1,ASSLGMGDEQF
TRBV6-5,ASRTGTPTDTQY
TRBV6-2/TRBV6-3,AIQSGASSYEQY
TRBV12-3/TRBV12-4,ASSSRMTSGGPTDTQY
TRBV6-5,ASSLQYGRDTQY
TRBV28,ASGGGPPGELF
TRBV6-5,ASSYSRTGSSSYEQY
TRBV20-1,SAAKDGTDTQY
TRBV27,ASSLKVRESRNEQF
TRBV4-3,ASSQGRGDTQY
TRBV18,ASSPEGTGRLYGTQY
TRBV12-3/TRBV12-4,ASSLGGANSIAKNIQY
TRBV20-1,SASTTEFTQANYGYT
TRBV10-3,AISESPDSPTSTDTQY
TRBV24-1,ATSDSYAGSYEQY
TRBV9,ASSVVSDYNSPLH
TRBV7-3,ASSQIGLESTDTQY
TRBV6-2/TRBV6-3,ASSDTGLYEQY
TRBV20-1,SARAGTSGGGYNEQF
TRBV3-1,ASSQAQGHEQY
TRBV7-2,ASSDEPLARDTQY
TRBV7-2,ASSPPSGISYEQY
TRBV10-3,AIRDQSLKGANEQY
TRBV19,ASSRTGVNEQF
TRBV29-1,SVAVRGGSQETQY
TRBV11-1,ASTLGTLGQLNTEAF
TRBV10-3,AISGNSGGVGTDTQY
TRBV27,ASSLMATGGTIQY
TRBV7-2,ASSAGVPYEQY
TRBV29-1,SAHPWRLEGRGPPDTQY
TRBV5-1,ASSRGQEDTQY
TRBV2,ASRRDPAGIQETQY
TRBV4-3,ASSQAGSAF
TRBV6-5,ASSYSGRGLEQY
TRBV7-2,ASRDRPTDTQY
TRBV9,ASSVGGTGGTDTQY
TRBV4-3,ASSQELAGELGTQY
TRBV20-1,SASPIAGSLSSGANVLT
TRBV28,ASSLYPDSYYEQY
TRBV14,ASSQGRIWAYDEQF
TRBV5-1,ASSILSGGAEETQY
TRBV7-2,ASSLVSQGPSTYGYT
TRBV4-3,ASSQSRGAEQF
TRBV28,ASSLGAAGTYNEQF
TRBV7-8,ASTTGSGYT